The T cell receptor (beta chain) described here comes from a study of blood T cells in healthy people across ages. Together with a sample-barcoded 5' primer, a J-beta primer mix was included in a second PCR lasting about 7 to 11 cycles. Via MiXCR, TCRdb re-called the 5' RACE reads, giving one row per CDR3 protein. Of about 670,000 distinct CDR3 sequences in the sample, approximately 40% were seen once. Study-wide findings and caveats: Correlation between TCR beta diversity and naive T cell percentage was strong. Versus aged donors, long-lived donors had higher diversity and more naive CD4+ cells. Diversity estimates from one million T cells were considered underestimates. Donor CMV status, an unknown factor, possibly confounded changes in expanded clonotypes.

This clonotype occurred a few times. Antigen unknown. The CDR3 runs to 13 residues. The V gene's germline CDR1 is MGHRA and CDR2 YSYEKL. V shed 0 bases and J shed 6 bases, with 9 bases lying between them. The source is an older man in good health. The chain has TRBV4-1 and TRBJ2-7, with D hard to call. Sequenced input: blood. The CDR3 loop reads CASSQDGYGEQYF. In DNA form, the CDR3 reads TGCGCCAGCAGCCAAGATGGTTACGGCGAGCAGTACTTC.